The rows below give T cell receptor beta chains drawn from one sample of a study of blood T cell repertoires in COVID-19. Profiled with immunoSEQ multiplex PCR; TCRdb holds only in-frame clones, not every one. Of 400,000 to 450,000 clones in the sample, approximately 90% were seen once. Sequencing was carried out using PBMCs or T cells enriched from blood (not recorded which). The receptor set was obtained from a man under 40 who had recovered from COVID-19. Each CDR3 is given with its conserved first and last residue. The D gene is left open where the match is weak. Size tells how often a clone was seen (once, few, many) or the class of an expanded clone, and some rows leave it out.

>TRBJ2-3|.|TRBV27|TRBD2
CASSLRTSGRRDTQYF
TGTGCCAGCAGTCTCCGGACTAGCGGGAGAAGAGATACGCAGTATTTT
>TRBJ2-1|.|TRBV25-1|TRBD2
CASSEKRIAGVDEQFF
TGTGCCAGCAGTGAAAAGAGGATAGCGGGAGTTGACGAGCAGTTCTTC
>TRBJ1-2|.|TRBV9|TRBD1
CASSAAPQGAGGYTF
TGTGCCAGCAGCGCCGCACCTCAGGGGGCTGGGGGCTACACCTTC
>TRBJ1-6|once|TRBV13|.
CASSTRTVYNSPLHF
TGTGCCAGCAGCACTAGGACAGTCTATAATTCACCCCTCCACTTT
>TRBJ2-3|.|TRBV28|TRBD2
CASSLQAGVADTQYF
TGTGCCAGCAGTTTACAAGCGGGAGTCGCAGATACGCAGTATTTT
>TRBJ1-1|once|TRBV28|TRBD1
CASSLRGLNTEAFF
TGTGCCAGCAGCCTGAGGGGGCTTAACACTGAAGCTTTCTTT
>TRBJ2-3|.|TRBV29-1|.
CSVDGRTHTDTQYF
TGCAGCGTTGACGGGAGAACCCACACAGATACGCAGTATTTT
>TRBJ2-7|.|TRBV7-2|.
CASSLVGGLSYEQYF
TGTGCCAGCAGCTTAGTGGGGGGTCTTTCCTACGAGCAGTACTTC
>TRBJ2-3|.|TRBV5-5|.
CASSLSPGPQDTQYF
TGTGCCAGCAGCTTGTCGCCAGGTCCGCAGGATACGCAGTATTTT
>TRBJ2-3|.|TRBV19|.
CASSPQGARTQYF
TGTGCCAGTAGTCCCCAGGGTGCGCGTACGCAGTATTTT
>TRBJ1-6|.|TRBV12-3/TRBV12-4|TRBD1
CASKQGNSPLHF
TGTGCCAGCAAACAGGGGAATTCACCCCTCCACTTT
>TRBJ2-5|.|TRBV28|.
CASSSVSETQYF
TGTGCCAGCAGTTCTGTCTCGGAGACCCAGTACTTC
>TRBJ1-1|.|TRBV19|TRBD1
CASSSPGQPVTEAFF
TGTGCCAGTAGTTCACCGGGACAGCCGGTCACTGAAGCTTTCTTT
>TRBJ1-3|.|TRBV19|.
CASSIGRWRGTGNTIYF
TGTGCCAGTAGTATAGGCCGTTGGAGGGGTACTGGAAACACCATATATTTT
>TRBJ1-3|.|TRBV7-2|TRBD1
CASSLTGAGNTIYF
TGTGCCAGCAGCCTTACAGGGGCGGGAAACACCATATATTTT
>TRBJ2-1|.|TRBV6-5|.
CASSPQGIGEQFF
TGTGCCAGCAGCCCACAGGGTATCGGTGAGCAGTTCTTC
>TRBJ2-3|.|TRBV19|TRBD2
CASSIGGGGTDTQYF
TGTGCCAGTAGTATAGGCGGGGGTGGCACAGATACGCAGTATTTT
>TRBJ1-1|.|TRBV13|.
CASSQAPEAFF
TGTGCCAGCAGTCAGGCGCCTGAAGCTTTCTTT
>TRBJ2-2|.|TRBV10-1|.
CASSEFEGGELFF
TGCGCCAGCAGTGAGTTCGAGGGCGGGGAGCTGTTTTTT
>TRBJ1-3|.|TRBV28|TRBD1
CASSPPGTAGNTIYF
TGTGCCAGCAGCCCCCCCGGGACAGCCGGAAACACCATATATTTT
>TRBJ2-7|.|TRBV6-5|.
CASSRQVKAYEQYF
TGTGCCAGCAGTCGACAGGTTAAAGCCTACGAGCAGTACTTC
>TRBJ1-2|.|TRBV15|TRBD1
CATSRDKQGVSGGYTF
TGTGCCACCAGCAGAGATAAGCAGGGGGTTTCTGGTGGCTACACCTTC
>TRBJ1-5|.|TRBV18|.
CASSLGHNQPQHF
TGTGCCAGCTCACTCGGACATAATCAGCCCCAGCATTTT
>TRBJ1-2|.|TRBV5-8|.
CASSFRGGYTF
TGTGCCAGCAGCTTCAGGGGTGGCTACACCTTC
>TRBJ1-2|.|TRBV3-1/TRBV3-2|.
CASSSYRVHGYTF
TGTGCCAGCAGCTCTTACAGGGTCCATGGCTACACCTTC
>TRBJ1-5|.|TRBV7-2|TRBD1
CASSWTGERNQPQHF
TGTGCCAGCAGCTGGACAGGGGAACGCAATCAGCCCCAGCATTTT
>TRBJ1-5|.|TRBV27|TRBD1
CASRDRRNQPQHF
TGTGCCAGCCGGGACAGACGCAATCAGCCCCAGCATTTT
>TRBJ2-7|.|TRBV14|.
CASSQVTFYEQYF
TGTGCCAGCAGCCAAGTGACATTCTACGAGCAGTACTTC
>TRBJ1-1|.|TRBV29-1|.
CSVEILGSEAFF
TGCAGCGTTGAAATACTCGGGTCTGAAGCTTTCTTT
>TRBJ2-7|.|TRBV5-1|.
CASSLSWGSPYEQYF
TGCGCCAGCAGCTTGTCATGGGGCTCACCCTACGAGCAGTACTTC
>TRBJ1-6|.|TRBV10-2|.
CASRETGTLNSPLHF
TGCGCCAGCAGGGAAACCGGGACACTTAATTCACCCCTCCACTTT
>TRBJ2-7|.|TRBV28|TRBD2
CASSAPAGSSGSVNEQYF
TGTGCCAGCAGTGCCCCGGCGGGTTCTAGCGGGAGTGTCAACGAGCAGTACTTC
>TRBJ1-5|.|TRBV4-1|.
CASSQEPRGNQPQHF
TGCGCCAGCAGCCAAGAACCGCGGGGCAATCAGCCCCAGCATTTT
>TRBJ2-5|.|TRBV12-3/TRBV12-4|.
CASTQRGQETQYF
TGTGCCAGCACCCAAAGGGGGCAAGAGACCCAGTACTTC
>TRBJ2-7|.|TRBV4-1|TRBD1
CASSQFFTGAYEQYF
TGCGCCAGCAGCCAATTTTTTACAGGGGCCTACGAGCAGTACTTC
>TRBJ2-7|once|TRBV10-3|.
CAINEGGLGLYF
TGTGCCATCAACGAGGGGGGGTTGGGGCTGTACTTC
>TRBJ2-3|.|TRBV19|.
CASRFLAKGTDTQYF
TGTGCCAGTAGGTTCCTAGCCAAAGGGACAGATACGCAGTATTTT
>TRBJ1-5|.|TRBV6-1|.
CASSEGGSDEEPQHF
TGTGCCAGCAGTGAAGGGGGCAGCGACGAGGAGCCCCAGCATTTT